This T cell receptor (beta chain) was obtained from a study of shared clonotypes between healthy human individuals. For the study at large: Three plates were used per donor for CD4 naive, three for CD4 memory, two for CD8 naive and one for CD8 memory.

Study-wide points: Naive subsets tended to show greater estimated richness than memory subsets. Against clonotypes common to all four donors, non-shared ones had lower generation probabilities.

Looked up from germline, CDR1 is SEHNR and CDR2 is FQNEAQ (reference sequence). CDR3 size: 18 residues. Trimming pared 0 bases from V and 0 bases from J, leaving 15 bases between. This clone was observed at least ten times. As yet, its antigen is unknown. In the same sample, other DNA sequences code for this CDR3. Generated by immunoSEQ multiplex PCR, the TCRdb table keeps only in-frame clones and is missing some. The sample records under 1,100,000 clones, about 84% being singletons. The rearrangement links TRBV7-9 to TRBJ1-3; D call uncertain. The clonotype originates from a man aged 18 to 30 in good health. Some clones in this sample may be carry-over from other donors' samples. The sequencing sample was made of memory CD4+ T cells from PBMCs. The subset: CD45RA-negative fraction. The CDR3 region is CASSLARGRHDSGNTIYF. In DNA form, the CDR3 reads TGTGCCAGCAGCTTAGCTCGTGGGCGACATGACTCTGGAAACACCATATATTTT.